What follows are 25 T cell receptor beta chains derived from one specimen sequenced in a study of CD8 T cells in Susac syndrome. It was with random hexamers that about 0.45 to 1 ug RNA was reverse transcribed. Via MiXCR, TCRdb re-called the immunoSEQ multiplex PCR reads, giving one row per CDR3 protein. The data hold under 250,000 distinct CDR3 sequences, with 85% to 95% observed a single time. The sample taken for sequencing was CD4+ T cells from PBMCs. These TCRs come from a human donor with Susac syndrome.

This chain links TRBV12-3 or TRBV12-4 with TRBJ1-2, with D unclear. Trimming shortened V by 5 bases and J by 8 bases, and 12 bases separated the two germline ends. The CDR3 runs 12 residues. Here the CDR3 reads CASSLRLGGYTF. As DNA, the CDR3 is TGTGCCAGCAGTCTACGATTGGGCGGCTACACCTTC.

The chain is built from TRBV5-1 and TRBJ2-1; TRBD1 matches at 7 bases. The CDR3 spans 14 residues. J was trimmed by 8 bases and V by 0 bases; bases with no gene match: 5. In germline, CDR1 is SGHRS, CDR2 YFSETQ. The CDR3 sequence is CASSLGQGEDEQFF. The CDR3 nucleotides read TGCGCCAGCAGCTTGGGACAGGGAGAGGATGAGCAGTTCTTC.

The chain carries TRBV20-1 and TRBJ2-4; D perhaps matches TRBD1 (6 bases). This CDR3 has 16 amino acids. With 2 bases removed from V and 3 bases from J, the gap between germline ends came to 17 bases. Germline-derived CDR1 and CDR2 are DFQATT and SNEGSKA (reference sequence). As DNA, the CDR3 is TGCAGTGCTAGAACCCTAAGACAGGAGGACAAAAACATTCAGTACTTC. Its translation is CSARTLRQEDKNIQYF.

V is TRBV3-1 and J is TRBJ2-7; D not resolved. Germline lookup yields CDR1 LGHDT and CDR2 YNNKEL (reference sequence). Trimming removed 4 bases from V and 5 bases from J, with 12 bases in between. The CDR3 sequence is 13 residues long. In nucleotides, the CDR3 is TGTGCCAGCAGCCGTTCGCTGGGGAACGAGCAGTACTTC. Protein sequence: CASSRSLGNEQYF.

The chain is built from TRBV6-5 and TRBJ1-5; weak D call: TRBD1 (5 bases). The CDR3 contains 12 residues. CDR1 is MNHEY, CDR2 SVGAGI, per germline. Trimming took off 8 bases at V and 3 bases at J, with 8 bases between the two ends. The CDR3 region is CASQGYNQPQHF. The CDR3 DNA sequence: TGTGCCAGCCAGGGTTACAATCAGCCCCAGCATTTT.

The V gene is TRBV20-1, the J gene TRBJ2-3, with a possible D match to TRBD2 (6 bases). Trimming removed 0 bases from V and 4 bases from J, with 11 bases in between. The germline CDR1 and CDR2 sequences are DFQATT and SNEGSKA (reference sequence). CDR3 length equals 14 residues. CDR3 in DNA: TGCAGTGCTAGAGATGGGGCGGGATCAGATACGCAGTATTTT. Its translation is CSARDGAGSDTQYF.

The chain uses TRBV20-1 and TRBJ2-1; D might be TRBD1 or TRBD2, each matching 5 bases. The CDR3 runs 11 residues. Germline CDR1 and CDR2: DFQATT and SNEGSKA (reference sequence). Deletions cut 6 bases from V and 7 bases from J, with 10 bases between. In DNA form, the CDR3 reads TGCAGTGCAGAGGGGAGAAATGAGCAGTTCTTC. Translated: CSAEGRNEQFF.

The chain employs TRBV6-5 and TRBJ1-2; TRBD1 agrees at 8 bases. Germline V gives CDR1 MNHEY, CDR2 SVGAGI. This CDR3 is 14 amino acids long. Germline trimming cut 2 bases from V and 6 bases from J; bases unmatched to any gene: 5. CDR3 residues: CASSYRTTGDGYTF. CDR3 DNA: TGTGCCAGCAGTTACCGTACGACAGGGGATGGCTACACCTTC.

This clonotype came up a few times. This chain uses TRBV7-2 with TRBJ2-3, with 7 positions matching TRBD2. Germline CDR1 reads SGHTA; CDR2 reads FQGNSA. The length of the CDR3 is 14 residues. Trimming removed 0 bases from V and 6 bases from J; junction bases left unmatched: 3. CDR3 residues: CASSLASGADTQYF. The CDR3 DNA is TGTGCCAGCAGCTTAGCCAGCGGGGCCGATACGCAGTATTTT.

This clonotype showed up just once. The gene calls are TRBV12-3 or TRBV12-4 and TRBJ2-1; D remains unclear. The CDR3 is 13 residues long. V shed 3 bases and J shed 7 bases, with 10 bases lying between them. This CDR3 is CASSFKLGNEQFF. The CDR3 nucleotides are TGTGCCAGCAGTTTTAAACTGGGTAATGAGCAGTTCTTC.

The CDR3 here is CTSSQDPRQTSTDTQYF. The CDR3 DNA reads as TGCACCAGCAGCCAAGATCCTCGACAGACTAGCACAGATACGCAGTATTTT. The chain joins TRBV1 to TRBJ2-3; no DNA check was done on the table's D call, TRBD1. TRBV1 is listed as a pseudogene. The CDR3 has 17 residues.

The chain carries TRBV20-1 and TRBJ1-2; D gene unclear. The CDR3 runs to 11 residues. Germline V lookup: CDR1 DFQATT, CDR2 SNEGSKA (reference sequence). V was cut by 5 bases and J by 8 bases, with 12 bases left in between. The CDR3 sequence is CSASTMGGYTF. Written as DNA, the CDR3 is TGCAGTGCTTCTACGATGGGAGGCTACACCTTC.

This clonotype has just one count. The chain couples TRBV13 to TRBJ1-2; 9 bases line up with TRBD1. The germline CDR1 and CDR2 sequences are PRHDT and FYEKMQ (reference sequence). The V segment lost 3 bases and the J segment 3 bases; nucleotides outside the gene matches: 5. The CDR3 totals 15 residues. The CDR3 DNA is TGTGCCAGCAGCTTCGGGACAGGGCCCTACTATGGCTACACCTTC. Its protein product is CASSFGTGPYYGYTF.

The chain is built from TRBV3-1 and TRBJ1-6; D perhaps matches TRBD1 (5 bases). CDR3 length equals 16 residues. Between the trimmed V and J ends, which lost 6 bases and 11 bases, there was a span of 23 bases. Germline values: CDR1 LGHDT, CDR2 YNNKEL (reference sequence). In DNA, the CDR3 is TGTGCCAGCAGTCCCCCGGGTCACGGGGGAATTGCACCCCTCCACTTT. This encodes CASSPPGHGGIAPLHF.

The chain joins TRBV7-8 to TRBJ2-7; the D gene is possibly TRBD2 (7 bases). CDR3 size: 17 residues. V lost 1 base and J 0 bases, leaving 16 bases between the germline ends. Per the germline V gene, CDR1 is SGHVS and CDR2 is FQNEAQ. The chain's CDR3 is CASSLVIGGLSSYEQYF. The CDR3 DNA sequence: TGTGCCAGCAGCTTAGTGATCGGGGGGCTCAGCTCCTACGAGCAGTACTTC.

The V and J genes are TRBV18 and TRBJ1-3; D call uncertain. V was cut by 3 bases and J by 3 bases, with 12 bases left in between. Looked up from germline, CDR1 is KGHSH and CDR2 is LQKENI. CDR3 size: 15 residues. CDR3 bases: TGTGCCAGCTCACCCCAGGACGGAGGTGGAAACACCATATATTTT. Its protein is CASSPQDGGGNTIYF.

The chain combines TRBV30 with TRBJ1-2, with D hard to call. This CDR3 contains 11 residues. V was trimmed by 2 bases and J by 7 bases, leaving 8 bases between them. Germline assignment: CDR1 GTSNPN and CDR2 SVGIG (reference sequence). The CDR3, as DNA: TGTGCCTGGAGTAAGAGGAGTGGCTACACCTTC. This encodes CAWSKRSGYTF.

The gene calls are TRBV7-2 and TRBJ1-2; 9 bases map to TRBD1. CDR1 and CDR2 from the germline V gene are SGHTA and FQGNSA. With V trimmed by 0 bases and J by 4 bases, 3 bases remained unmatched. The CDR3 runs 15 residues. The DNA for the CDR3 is TGTGCCAGCAGCTTAGCCGGGACAGGGACCTATGGCTACACCTTC. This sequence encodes CASSLAGTGTYGYTF. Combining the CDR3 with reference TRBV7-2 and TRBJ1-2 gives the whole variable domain GAGVSQSPSNKVTEKGKDVELRCDPISGHTALYWYRQSLGQGLEFLIYFQGNSAPDKSGLPSDRFSAERTGGSVSTLTIQRTQQEDSAVYLCASSLAGTGTYGYTFGSGTRLTVV.

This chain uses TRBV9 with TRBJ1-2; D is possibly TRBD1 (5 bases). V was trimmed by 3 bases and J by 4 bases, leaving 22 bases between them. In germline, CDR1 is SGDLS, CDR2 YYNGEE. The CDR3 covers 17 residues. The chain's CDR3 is CASSAHSGTQMIYGYTF. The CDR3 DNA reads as TGTGCCAGCAGCGCACACTCCGGGACCCAGATGATCTATGGCTACACCTTC.

CDR3 sequence (DNA): TGTGCCAGCAAAGGGCCCTACAATGAGCAGTTCTTC. Protein: CASKGPYNEQFF. The chain links TRBV27 to TRBJ2-1; D call uncertain. The CDR3 covers 12 residues. Germline-derived CDR1 and CDR2 are MNHEY and SMNVEV (reference sequence). With 7 bases removed from V and 2 bases from J, the gap between germline ends came to 6 bases.

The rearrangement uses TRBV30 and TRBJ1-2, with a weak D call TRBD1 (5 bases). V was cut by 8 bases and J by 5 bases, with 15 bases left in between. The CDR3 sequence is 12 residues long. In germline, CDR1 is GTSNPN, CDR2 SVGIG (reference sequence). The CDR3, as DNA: TGTGCCGGGCTCGGGACCCTGTATGGCTACACCTTC. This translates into CAGLGTLYGYTF. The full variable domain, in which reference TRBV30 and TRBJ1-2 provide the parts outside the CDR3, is SQTIHQWPATLVQPVGSPLSLECTVEGTSNPNLYWYRQAAGRGLQLLFYSVGIGQISSEVPQNLSASRPQDRQFILSSKKLLLSDSGFYLCAGLGTLYGYTFGSGTRLTVV.

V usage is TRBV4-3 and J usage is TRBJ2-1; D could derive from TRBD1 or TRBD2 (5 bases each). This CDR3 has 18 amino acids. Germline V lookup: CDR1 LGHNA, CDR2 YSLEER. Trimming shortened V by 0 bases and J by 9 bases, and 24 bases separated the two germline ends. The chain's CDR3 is CASSQDPRPGRVNSEQFF. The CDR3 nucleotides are TGCGCCAGCAGCCAAGATCCCCGGCCAGGGAGAGTGAACAGTGAGCAGTTCTTC.

The CDR3 region has the DNA TGTGCCAGCAGTGCCGGGACCAATAATTCACCCCTCCACTTT. Amino acid sequence: CASSAGTNNSPLHF. The chain links TRBV7-2 to TRBJ1-6; D may be TRBD1 (5 bases). V was shortened by 6 bases and J by 5 bases, with 11 bases between the two germline ends. Germline loops: CDR1 SGHTA, CDR2 FQGNSA. The CDR3 length is 14 residues.

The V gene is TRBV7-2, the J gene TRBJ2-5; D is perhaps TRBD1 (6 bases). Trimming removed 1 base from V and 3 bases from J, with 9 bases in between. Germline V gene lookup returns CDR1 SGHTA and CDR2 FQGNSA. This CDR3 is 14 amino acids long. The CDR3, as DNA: TGTGCCAGCAGCTTAGGGACAGAAGAAGAGACCCAGTACTTC. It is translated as CASSLGTEEETQYF.

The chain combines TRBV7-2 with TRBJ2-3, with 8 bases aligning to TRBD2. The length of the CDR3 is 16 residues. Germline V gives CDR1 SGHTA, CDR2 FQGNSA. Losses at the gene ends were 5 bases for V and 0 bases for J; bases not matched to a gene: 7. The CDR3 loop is CASSIRGGRSTDTQYF. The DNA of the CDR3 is TGTGCCAGCAGCATCCGGGGGGGCCGTAGCACAGATACGCAGTATTTT. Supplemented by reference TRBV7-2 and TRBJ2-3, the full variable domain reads GAGVSQSPSNKVTEKGKDVELRCDPISGHTALYWYRQSLGQGLEFLIYFQGNSAPDKSGLPSDRFSAERTGGSVSTLTIQRTQQEDSAVYLCASSIRGGRSTDTQYFGPGTRLTVL.